This T cell receptor beta chain was captured by sequencing in a study of blood T cell repertoires in COVID-19. As for the study in general: The United States, Italy and Spain were the sources of the acute and convalescent COVID-19 samples. T cells, B-cell-depleted T cells, or PBMCs supplied cDNA or gDNA.

V lost 8 bases and J lost 0, with 11 bases in between. CDR1 is MNHEY, CDR2 SVGAGI, per germline. The CDR3 sequence is 14 residues long. Study processing details: Estimation of nucleated cell counts relied on the amplification of reference gene primers. Using immunoSEQ multiplex PCR, the repertoire was profiled, and TCRdb retains in-frame clones only, with some absent. That table gives V, J and clone size, and the DNA gave D and trimming. This table has 55,000 to 80,000 clones, over 60% appearing once. Sequenced material: peripheral blood. This receptor was identified in a human donor in a cohort sampled during active COVID-19. J is TRBJ1-3 and V is TRBV6-5, with D hard to call. CDR3 protein: CASAQASSGNTIYF. CDR3 coding DNA: TGTGCCAGCGCGCAGGCAAGCTCTGGAAACACCATATATTTT.